These T cell receptor beta chains were read from a single sample in a study of blood T cell repertoires in COVID-19. The repertoire was sequenced with immunoSEQ multiplex PCR; TCRdb's copy has only in-frame clones and lacks some. This table has about 260,000 clones, 88% appearing once. The material sequenced was peripheral blood. Receptors originate from a human donor in a cohort sampled during active COVID-19. Each CDR3 is given with its conserved first and last residue. A D gene is named only where the DNA matches it firmly. Some rows have no size entry. The others give once, few or many, or a class for an expanded clone.

J: TRBJ2-2; V: TRBV27; size: NA; D: NA; DNA: TGTGCCAGCAACCTACGCGCCATGCACACCGGGGAGCTGTTTTTT; CDR3: CASNLRAMHTGELFF
J: TRBJ2-3; V: TRBV5-1; size: NA; D: TRBD1; DNA: TGCGCCAGCAGCTTGGCCGGGACAGGGGGCTTAACAGATACGCAGTATTTT; CDR3: CASSLAGTGGLTDTQYF
J: TRBJ1-2; V: TRBV19; size: NA; D: TRBD1; DNA: TGTGCCAGTAGCACCCGGACAGGGGAGAGCTATGGCTACACCTTC; CDR3: CASSTRTGESYGYTF
J: TRBJ1-4; V: TRBV2; size: NA; D: NA; DNA: TGTGCCAGCAGGCGGGACGTTAATGAAAAACTGTTTTTT; CDR3: CASRRDVNEKLFF
J: TRBJ1-2; V: TRBV3-1/TRBV3-2; size: once; D: TRBD1; DNA: TGTGCCAGCAGCCAAGGGGGGACAGGGGGCTATAGTGGCTACACCTTC; CDR3: CASSQGGTGGYSGYTF
J: TRBJ1-2; V: TRBV10-3; size: few; D: NA; DNA: TGTGCCATCAGTGGGCAGGGCGACGGCTACACCTTC; CDR3: CAISGQGDGYTF
J: TRBJ2-7; V: TRBV28; size: NA; D: NA; DNA: TGTGCCACCGATTCAGGAGGAGACTACGAGCAGTACTTC; CDR3: CATDSGGDYEQYF
J: TRBJ1-4; V: TRBV11-2; size: NA; D: NA; DNA: TGTGCCAGCAGCTTATTTTGGGGGGATTTGGCTAATGAAAAACTGTTTTTT; CDR3: CASSLFWGDLANEKLFF
J: TRBJ1-6; V: TRBV6-6; size: NA; D: TRBD1; DNA: TGTGCCAGCAGTTGGACAGGACCCTCCTATAATTCACCCCTCCACTTT; CDR3: CASSWTGPSYNSPLHF
J: TRBJ2-7; V: TRBV5-4; size: NA; D: TRBD2; DNA: TGTGCCAGCAGCTTGGGAGGGAGGCTAGCGGGAGGGCCGCGACCCTACGAGCAGTACTTC; CDR3: CASSLGGRLAGGPRPYEQYF
J: TRBJ2-7; V: TRBV18; size: NA; D: TRBD2; DNA: TGTGCCAGCTCACCGCCTAGCGGGAGTGGCTCCTACGAGCAGTACTTC; CDR3: CASSPPSGSGSYEQYF
J: TRBJ2-1; V: TRBV6-6; size: NA; D: NA; DNA: TGTGCCAGCAGTTCGGCAGGCTACAATGAGCAGTTCTTC; CDR3: CASSSAGYNEQFF
J: TRBJ2-7; V: TRBV3-1/TRBV3-2; size: NA; D: TRBD1; DNA: TGTGCCAGCAGCTACCCTGACAGGGGGGTCTACGAGCAGTACTTC; CDR3: CASSYPDRGVYEQYF
J: TRBJ2-1; V: TRBV19; size: NA; D: NA; DNA: TGTGCCAGTAGTGTTAGCAGTCGGGGAGACAATGAGCAGTTCTTC; CDR3: CASSVSSRGDNEQFF
J: TRBJ1-1; V: TRBV6-5; size: NA; D: NA; DNA: TGTGCCAGCAGTTACGCAGAGAACACTGAAGCTTTCTTT; CDR3: CASSYAENTEAFF
J: TRBJ2-7; V: TRBV4-1; size: NA; D: TRBD2; DNA: TGCGCCAGCAGCCGCCCGGGACTAGAGACCTACGAGCAGTACTTC; CDR3: CASSRPGLETYEQYF
J: TRBJ1-1; V: TRBV7-8; size: NA; D: TRBD1; DNA: TGTGCCAGCAGCTTAGGGCCCTTGACAGGGTATGGGGCTGAAGCTTTCTTT; CDR3: CASSLGPLTGYGAEAFF
J: TRBJ2-7; V: TRBV2; size: once; D: TRBD2; DNA: TGTGCCAGCAGTGCAACAACTAGCGCTTACTACGAGCAGTACTTC; CDR3: CASSATTSAYYEQYF
J: TRBJ2-2; V: TRBV11-3; size: NA; D: NA; DNA: TGTGCCAGCAGCCGGCAGGCAGGGCTTAGTTCCGGGGAGCTGTTTTTT; CDR3: CASSRQAGLSSGELFF
J: TRBJ2-5; V: TRBV10-3; size: NA; D: TRBD1; DNA: TGTGCCATCAGTTCCGGACAGGAACTGTCCGAGACCCAGTACTTC; CDR3: CAISSGQELSETQYF
J: TRBJ1-1; V: TRBV5-1; size: once; D: NA; DNA: TGCGCCAGCAGCTTGGATCTACAGGTCACTGAAGCTTTCTTT; CDR3: CASSLDLQVTEAFF
J: TRBJ1-4; V: TRBV4-3; size: NA; D: NA; DNA: TGCGCCAGCAGCCAAGCGGGTTCTCGGGTTGAAAAACTGTTTTTT; CDR3: CASSQAGSRVEKLFF